Below are 10 T cell receptor beta chains sequenced from a single sample in a study of blood T cell repertoires in COVID-19. The repertoire was sequenced with immunoSEQ multiplex PCR; TCRdb's copy has only in-frame clones and lacks some. The data contain around 150,000 clones, 60% to 80% of them singletons. The material sequenced was PBMCs or T cells enriched from blood (not recorded which). All receptors derive from a woman aged 45-60 years who had recovered from COVID-19.

The chain carries TRBV2 and TRBJ2-2; TRBD1 matches at 7 bases. V was pared by 8 bases and J by 5 bases, with 5 bases of the junction left unmatched. The germline CDR1 and CDR2 sequences are SNHLY and FYNNEI. The CDR3 consists of 13 residues. The CDR3 bases are TGTGCCAGCCAGGGACAGAAGACCGGGGAGCTGTTTTTT. Translation gives CASQGQKTGELFF.

V and J are TRBV10-3 and TRBJ2-3, with TRBD2 matching over 9 bases. Germline V lookup: CDR1 ENHRY, CDR2 SYGVKD. The CDR3 is 15 residues long. Germline trimming cut 4 bases from V and 9 bases from J; bases unmatched to any gene: 11. The CDR3 sequence is CAISVTSGMGYTQYF. The CDR3 DNA reads as TGTGCCATCAGTGTGACTAGCGGAATGGGTTACACGCAGTATTTT.

The chain has TRBV24-1 and TRBJ2-7; D is unresolved. This CDR3 contains 13 residues. Trimming took 1 base from V and 3 from J, leaving 6 bases between them. The V gene's germline CDR1 is KGHDR and CDR2 SFDVKD. Here the CDR3 DNA reads TGTGCCACCAGTGATTTAGGCGGCTACGAGCAGTACTTC. Protein product: CATSDLGGYEQYF.

This sequence joins TRBV29-1 and TRBJ2-7, with 11 positions matching TRBD2. The germline CDR1 and CDR2 sequences are SQVTM and ANQGSEA. CDR3 length equals 13 residues. Germline trimming cut 4 bases from V and 7 bases from J; bases unmatched to any gene: 6. The CDR3 region has the DNA TGCAGCGTTGGGACTAGCGGGCTACTAGAGCAGTACTTC. This codes for CSVGTSGLLEQYF.

The chain links TRBV30 to TRBJ2-5, with D perhaps matching TRBD2 (5 bases). The V end was cut by 3 bases, the J end by 4 bases, with 12 bases between. Germline V lookup: CDR1 GTSNPN, CDR2 SVGIG (reference sequence). CDR3 size: 13 residues. The CDR3 DNA reads TGTGCCTGGAGGAGGTGGGAGAGAGAGACCCAGTACTTC. This sequence encodes CAWRRWERETQYF. The whole variable domain, remainder taken from reference TRBV30 and TRBJ2-5, is SQTIHQWPATLVQPVGSPLSLECTVEGTSNPNLYWYRQAAGRGLQLLFYSVGIGQISSEVPQNLSASRPQDRQFILSSKKLLLSDSGFYLCAWRRWERETQYFGPGTRLLVL.

This chain connects TRBV24-1 to TRBJ2-2, with TRBD2 identical over 10 bases. The CDR3 consists of 15 residues. V shed 1 base, J shed 7 bases, and the junction held 2 bases outside the gene matches. CDR1 is KGHDR and CDR2 is SFDVKD in the germline V gene. The CDR3 sequence: CATSDFSGRNGELFF. The CDR3 DNA reads as TGTGCCACCAGTGATTTTAGCGGGAGGAACGGGGAGCTGTTTTTT.

This chain connects TRBV9 to TRBJ2-3; possibly TRBD2 for D (6 bases). CDR1 is SGDLS, CDR2 YYNGEE, per germline. The germline V and J ends were trimmed by 3 bases and 11 bases, with 13 bases remaining between them. The CDR3 spans 12 residues. Here the CDR3 reads CASSDGSWGQYF. Here the CDR3 DNA reads TGTGCCAGCAGCGACGGGAGTTGGGGGCAGTATTTT.

The chain combines TRBV5-1 with TRBJ2-3, with a tentative D call TRBD2 (5 bases). V lost 1 base to trimming and J lost 1 base, with 10 bases between them. The germline CDR1 and CDR2 sequences are SGHRS and YFSETQ. The CDR3 has 15 amino acids. The CDR3 DNA reads as TGCGCCAGCAGCTTGAGCCTAGCCGGCACAGATACGCAGTATTTT. It is translated as CASSLSLAGTDTQYF.

This clone showed up just a few times. The sample has other DNA sequences that encode this CDR3 too. The chain carries TRBV20-1 and TRBJ2-7; no clear D. The CDR3 is made up of 11 amino acids. Deletions cut 3 bases from V and 5 bases from J, with 8 bases between. Germline CDR1 and CDR2: DFQATT and SNEGSKA (reference sequence). The CDR3 is CSASGSHEQYF. The DNA for the CDR3 is TGCAGTGCTAGCGGGTCACACGAGCAGTACTTC.

The V and J genes are TRBV25-1 and TRBJ2-7; D is ambiguous. V was trimmed by 6 bases and J by 1 base, leaving 10 bases between them. This CDR3 spans 13 amino acids. Germline-derived CDR1 and CDR2 are MGHDK and SYGVNS. CDR3 in DNA: TGTGCCAGCAGACCCACCACATCCTACGAGCAGTACTTC. It codes for CASRPTTSYEQYF.